The present T cell receptor (beta chain) was sequenced within a study of identifying expanded T cells in peripheral blood (dated by TCRdb to between 2018 and 2021). About the full investigation: Technical replicates were generated by sequencing separate aliquots of the same genomic DNA pool, with four replicates compared pairwise. What the authors observed across the whole study: Across all healthy-donor time intervals, the beta-binomial model significantly lowered both the number of clones called differentially abundant and the false-positive rate. It was expected by the authors that biological variance in healthy repertoires might increase further over much longer intervals, such as months to years. The binomial model flagged approximately 1.2 differentially abundant clones between technical replicates but 15 to 17 over about 2 weeks and 19 to 20 over about four weeks. In all healthy donors, the variance in clone template counts between samples taken 2 to 3 weeks apart rose significantly as total template count increased.

During the collection period, no immune events, such as infections, were documented for the healthy donors. Healthy-donor blood repertoires served as a training cohort to calibrate time-dependent variance in a beta-binomial model of T-cell clone differential abundance. There were roughly ten healthy donors in the training cohort, of whom 3 were female and 7 were male. An age range of roughly 25 to 65 years, with an average of approximately 43 years, was recorded for the donors. Whole blood was collected from each healthy donor at three time points spaced about 2 weeks apart and obtained from a commercial supplier. For immunosequencing, genomic DNA was extracted from unsorted whole blood. Reading from cysteine to phenylalanine, the CDR3 counts 13 amino acids. The CDR3 DNA has 39 bases and is translated from base 1. The CDR1 and CDR2 encoded by the germline V gene are MNHNS and SASEGT. V and J lose 1 base and 7 bases, and a span of 8 bases separates them.

TCRbeta CDR3 regions were profiled with the immunoSEQ Assay using bias-controlled multiplex PCR amplification of genomic DNA. The original pipeline was this. To quantify the absolute abundance of each unique TCRbeta CDR3 region, the sequences were collapsed and filtered. Differential abundance was tested with two models: a binomial (Fisher-equivalent) model and a beta-binomial model that adds time-dependent variance fitted from healthy donors. Clones with fewer than 5 combined templates were removed, and a clone was called differentially abundant if the clone's Benjamini-Hochberg FDR was below 0.01. The form v = (b*log(k)+a)^2 was used to model beta-binomial variance as a function of total template count across the two samples. TCRdb limited this immuneACCESS table to in-frame rearrangements with V and J called. A share of clones is missing; checked studies link under half to unresolved V genes, and the rest is unexplained. V and J calls and clone size are those listed in that table; D and trimming were worked out from the DNA. Here the sample has approximately 100,000 clones; 85% to 90% occur a single time. The top ten constitute about 15% of the sample.

As for this clone: Its specific antigen is unknown. No base quality values were provided; no much bigger clone lies one nucleotide off.

The V and J segments used are TRBV6-1 and TRBJ1-5; no confident D gene assignment can be made. Sequenced input: blood. The clonotype originates from a person aged 18 to 75 in good health. The DNA is TGTGCCAGCAGTGAAGGCCAGAAACAGCCCCAGCATTTT. This translates into CASSEGQKQPQHF.